The 21 T cell receptor beta chains reported below all come from one sample, sequenced in a study of blood T cell repertoires in COVID-19. TCRdb keeps only in-frame clones here, not all; method: immunoSEQ multiplex PCR. The table has roughly 300,000 clones, 87% seen once. The source material was PBMCs or T cells enriched from blood (not recorded which). Receptor source: a woman between 25 and 40 years old who had recovered from COVID-19.

CDR3 in amino acids: CASSQMELQRYGNTIYF. CDR3 bases: TGCGCCAGCAGCCAGATGGAACTGCAGCGATATGGAAACACCATATATTTT. The gene calls are TRBV5-1 and TRBJ1-3; D gene uncertain. Germline V gene data show CDR1 as SGHRS and CDR2 as YFSETQ. The CDR3 contains 17 residues. V was cut by 4 bases and J by 3 bases, with 20 bases left in between.

This chain joins TRBV6-5 and TRBJ2-7; D gene unclear. Germline values: CDR1 MNHEY, CDR2 SVGAGI. Trimming removed 0 bases at V and 4 bases at J, with 13 bases between. The CDR3 extends over 15 amino acids. CDR3 protein: CASSYSAGDAYEQYF. The CDR3 DNA is TGTGCCAGCAGTTACTCTGCCGGAGACGCATACGAGCAGTACTTC.

This chain joins TRBV11-2 and TRBJ1-3; D unresolved. V was clipped by 0 bases and J by 2 bases, with 8 bases between them. The germline CDR1 and CDR2 sequences are SGHAT and FQNNGV. The CDR3 loop spans 15 amino acids. Here the CDR3 DNA reads TGTGCCAGCAGCTTAGATAGCGGGGCTGGAAACACCATATATTTT. It yields the protein CASSLDSGAGNTIYF.

The chain links TRBV3-1 (or the pseudogene TRBV3-2) to TRBJ2-5; 7 nucleotides line up with TRBD2. The CDR3 is made up of 13 amino acids. Germline CDR1 and CDR2: LGHDT and YNNKEL (reference sequence). V was pared by 3 bases and J by 5 bases, with 3 bases of the junction left unmatched. The CDR3 region is CASSQPGGETQYF. The CDR3 DNA reads TGTGCCAGCAGCCAGCCCGGGGGGGAGACCCAGTACTTC.

V gene TRBV29-1 combines with J gene TRBJ1-2; D gene uncertain. Germline values: CDR1 SQVTM, CDR2 ANQGSEA. This CDR3 comprises 13 residues. The V end lost 5 bases, the J end lost 3 bases, and 13 bases lay between the germline ends. The CDR3 coding sequence is TGCAGCGTTCGTCAACGGGTAGACTATGGCTACACCTTC. Amino acids: CSVRQRVDYGYTF. Combining the CDR3 with reference TRBV29-1 and TRBJ1-2 gives the whole variable domain SAVISQKPSRDICQRGTSLTIQCQVDSQVTMMFWYRQQPGQSLTLIATANQGSEATYESGFVIDKFPISRPNLTFSTLTVSNMSPEDSSIYLCSVRQRVDYGYTFGSGTRLTVV.

The rearrangement uses TRBV7-9 and TRBJ2-2, with TRBD1 matching over 9 bases. CDR3 size: 16 residues. Per the germline V gene, CDR1 is SEHNR and CDR2 is FQNEAQ (reference sequence). V shed 4 bases, J shed 4 bases, and the junction held 7 bases outside the gene matches. This CDR3 reads CASSYKTGGGTGELFF. DNA of the CDR3: TGTGCCAGCAGCTACAAAACAGGGGGCGGCACCGGGGAGCTGTTTTTT.

This chain connects TRBV5-1 to TRBJ2-7, with 9 bases fitting TRBD1. V gave up 5 bases and J gave up 5 bases; unmatched junction bases: 14. Germline-derived CDR1 and CDR2 are SGHRS and YFSETQ. The length of the CDR3 is 16 residues. In DNA form, the CDR3 reads TGCGCCAGCAGATCAACTCCGGGACAGGGACCTCACGAGCAGTACTTC. Amino acid sequence: CASRSTPGQGPHEQYF.

V is TRBV19 and J is TRBJ2-2, with 8 bases matching TRBD1. V shed 6 bases and J 4 bases; nucleotides not matched to a gene: 10. Looked up from germline, CDR1 is LNHDA and CDR2 is SQIVND (reference sequence). The CDR3 runs to 16 residues. The CDR3 loop is CASRTDTGGFTGELFF. CDR3 nucleotide sequence: TGTGCCAGTAGGACGGACACAGGGGGGTTCACCGGGGAGCTGTTTTTT. Full variable domain (missing parts from reference TRBV19 and TRBJ2-2): DGGITQSPKYLFRKEGQNVTLSCEQNLNHDAMYWYRQDPGQGLRLIYYSQIVNDFQKGDIAEGYSVSREKKESFPLTVTSAQKNPTAFYLCASRTDTGGFTGELFFGEGSRLTVL.

The chain joins TRBV27 to TRBJ1-2; D ambiguous. Germline V gene data show CDR1 as MNHEY and CDR2 as SMNVEV (reference sequence). This CDR3 has 13 residues. Trimming took off 1 base at V and 8 bases at J, with 11 bases between the two ends. The CDR3 region has the DNA TGTGCCAGCAGTTTATTGCCAAGGCGGGGCTACACCTTC. Translation gives CASSLLPRRGYTF.

Here the CDR3 reads CASSSYSNQPQHF. In DNA form, the CDR3 reads TGTGCCAGCAGCTCGTATAGCAATCAGCCCCAGCATTTT. The rearrangement links TRBV12-3 or TRBV12-4 to TRBJ1-5; D remains unclear. V shed 6 bases and J shed 0 bases, with 6 bases lying between them. The CDR3 is 13 amino acids.

This clone was seen only once. The chain is built from TRBV7-2 and TRBJ2-1; 14 nucleotides align to TRBD2. Germline assignment: CDR1 SGHTA and CDR2 FQGNSA. CDR3 length: 18 amino acids. After removal of 5 bases from V and 4 bases from J, the junction contained 10 bases not matched to a gene. Here the CDR3 DNA reads TGTGCCAGCAGCCGGACTAGCGGGGGGCCGAAGCGGTACAATGAGCAGTTCTTC. Translated: CASSRTSGGPKRYNEQFF.

The chain has TRBV5-4 and TRBJ2-5; 9 bases agree with TRBD2. V gave up 4 bases and J gave up 0 bases; unmatched junction bases: 7. The CDR3 has 16 residues. Germline assignment: CDR1 SGHNT and CDR2 YYREEE (reference sequence). CDR3 sequence reads: CASSIPSGADQETQYF. The CDR3, as DNA: TGTGCCAGCAGCATTCCTAGCGGGGCGGACCAAGAGACCCAGTACTTC.

The CDR3, as DNA: TGCGCCAGCAGTGATGACGGACTAGGGGAGACCCAGTACTTC. Its translation is CASSDDGLGETQYF. The chain couples TRBV10-1 to TRBJ2-5; the match to TRBD2 covers 7 bases. Germline CDR1 reads WNHNN; CDR2 reads SYGVQD (reference sequence). The junction had 6 bases not matched to a gene; V was cut back by 3 bases and J by 5 bases. The CDR3 has 14 residues.

This clone showed up just once. The chain has TRBV9 and TRBJ1-2; no firm D call. This CDR3 contains 14 residues. Per the germline V gene, CDR1 is SGDLS and CDR2 is YYNGEE. Deletions cut 3 bases from V and 0 bases from J, with 9 bases between. CDR3: CASSAGRANYGYTF. The CDR3 coding sequence is TGTGCCAGCAGCGCAGGTCGAGCTAACTATGGCTACACCTTC.

The genes are TRBV21-1 and TRBJ2-2; TRBD1, the D gene given by the table, was not confirmed from the DNA. TRBV21-1 is a pseudogene. This CDR3 contains 17 residues. The CDR3 here is CASSKVGRKSPTGELFF. For the CDR3, the DNA is TGTGCCAGCAGCAAAGTAGGCAGGAAGTCACCCACCGGGGAGCTGTTTTTT.

This chain connects TRBV24-1 to TRBJ2-1, with 9 bases aligning to TRBD1. The trim removed 1 base at V and 7 bases at J, leaving 10 bases unmatched. Germline CDR1 is KGHDR and CDR2 is SFDVKD. The CDR3 is made up of 17 amino acids. The CDR3 bases are TGTGCCACCAGTGATTTAGTAGGGACAGGGCAGTGGAATGAGCAGTTCTTC. It specifies CATSDLVGTGQWNEQFF.

In its sample, this clone was seen once. J is TRBJ2-2 and V is TRBV28; 8 bases agree with TRBD1. The germline V gene has CDR1 MDHEN and CDR2 SYDVKM. The CDR3 covers 15 residues. Germline trimming cut 3 bases from V and 5 bases from J; bases unmatched to any gene: 5. CDR3 in amino acids: CASSFQGAPTGELFF. The CDR3 DNA is TGTGCCAGCAGTTTCCAGGGGGCGCCGACCGGGGAGCTGTTTTTT.

The table lists this clone with a few counts. V usage is TRBV7-8 and J usage is TRBJ2-5; 8 bases are shared with TRBD1. Germline CDR1 is SGHVS and CDR2 is FQNEAQ. After removal of 5 bases from V and 5 bases from J, the junction contained 7 bases not matched to a gene. The CDR3 contains 14 residues. Here the CDR3 reads CASSGQGAGETQYF. The CDR3 coding sequence is TGTGCCAGCAGCGGCCAGGGGGCGGGGGAGACCCAGTACTTC.

This clone has at least ten counts. The rearrangement links TRBV5-1 to TRBJ2-1; tentatively, D is TRBD2 (6 bases). Germline CDR1 SGHRS, CDR2 YFSETQ. CDR3 size: 18 residues. V was cut by 0 bases and J by 0 bases, with 16 bases left in between. The CDR3 region has the DNA TGCGCCAGCAGCTTGGTTCTTGGCGGGGCTACCTCCTACAATGAGCAGTTCTTC. It is translated as CASSLVLGGATSYNEQFF. Full variable domain (missing parts from reference TRBV5-1 and TRBJ2-1): KAGVTQTPRYLIKTRGQQVTLSCSPISGHRSVSWYQQTPGQGLQFLFEYFSETQRNKGNFPGRFSGRQFSNSRSEMNVSTLELGDSALYLCASSLVLGGATSYNEQFFGPGTRLTVL.

The gene calls are TRBV11-2 and TRBJ1-1, with no clear D. Trimming took 8 bases from V and 1 from J, leaving 17 bases between them. The CDR3 totals 15 residues. Germline loops: CDR1 SGHAT, CDR2 FQNNGV. CDR3 bases: TGTGCCAGCGCCTCGGTACGGCGGGCGAACACTGAAGCTTTCTTT. This codes for CASASVRRANTEAFF.

This clone was seen a single time. The chain couples TRBV19 to TRBJ1-1; 10 nucleotides align to TRBD1. CDR1 is LNHDA, CDR2 SQIVND, per germline (reference sequence). The V segment lost 7 bases and the J segment 4 bases; nucleotides outside the gene matches: 6. The CDR3 runs to 14 residues. CDR3 coding DNA: TGTGCCAGTATGATGGGACAGGGGTCCACTGAAGCTTTCTTT. As protein: CASMMGQGSTEAFF.